This paragraph reports one T cell receptor beta chain. This sample was taken from a study of OX40 agonist ivuxolimab in advanced cancers. The wider study: One hepatocellular carcinoma and a couple of cutaneous melanoma patients partially responded.

The method was immunoSEQ multiplex PCR; TCRdb's version includes in-frame clones alone and lacks a portion of them. Among around 100,000 clones, about nine tenths were seen once, and the ten largest hold approximately 0.16%. The V gene's germline CDR1 is SNHLY and CDR2 FYNNEI. CDR3 length: 15 amino acids. The germline V and J ends were trimmed by 5 bases and 7 bases, with 17 bases remaining between them. The sequences come from CD4+ or CD8+ T cells sorted from blood, collected in a trial of the OX40 agonist ivuxolimab. This TCR derives from an adult with an advanced solid tumor such as melanoma, head and neck, liver or kidney cancer. This chain links TRBV2 with TRBJ1-4, with TRBD1 as a possible D gene (5 bases). The DNA of the CDR3 is TGTGCCAGCAGTTGGGGCCCCCCACCGGGTGAAAAACTGTTTTTT. Its protein product is CASSWGPPPGEKLFF.